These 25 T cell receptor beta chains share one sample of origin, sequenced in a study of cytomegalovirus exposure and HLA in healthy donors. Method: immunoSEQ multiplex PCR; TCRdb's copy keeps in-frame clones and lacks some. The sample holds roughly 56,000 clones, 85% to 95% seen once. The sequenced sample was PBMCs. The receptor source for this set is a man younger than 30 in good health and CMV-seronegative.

In DNA, the CDR3 is TGTGCCAGCAGTCCCCGAACAGGTTGGGGTGAAGCTTTCTTT. Translation: CASSPRTGWGEAFF. V usage is TRBV6-5 and J usage is TRBJ1-1; perhaps TRBD1 as D (5 bases). Trimming removed 5 bases from V and 7 bases from J, with 17 bases in between. Germline-derived CDR1 and CDR2 are MNHEY and SVGAGI. This CDR3 has 14 residues.

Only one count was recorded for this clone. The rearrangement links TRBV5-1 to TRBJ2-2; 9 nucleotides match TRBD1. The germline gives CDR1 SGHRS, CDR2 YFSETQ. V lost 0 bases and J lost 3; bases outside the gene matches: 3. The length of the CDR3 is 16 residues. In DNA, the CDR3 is TGCGCCAGCAGCTTGGGGACAGGGGAGGACACCGGGGAGCTGTTTTTT. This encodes CASSLGTGEDTGELFF.

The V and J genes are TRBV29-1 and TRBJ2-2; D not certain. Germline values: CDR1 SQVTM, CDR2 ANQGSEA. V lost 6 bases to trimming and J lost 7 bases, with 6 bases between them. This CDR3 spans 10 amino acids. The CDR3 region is CSVEVGELFF. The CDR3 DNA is TGCAGCGTAGAGGTCGGGGAGCTGTTTTTT.

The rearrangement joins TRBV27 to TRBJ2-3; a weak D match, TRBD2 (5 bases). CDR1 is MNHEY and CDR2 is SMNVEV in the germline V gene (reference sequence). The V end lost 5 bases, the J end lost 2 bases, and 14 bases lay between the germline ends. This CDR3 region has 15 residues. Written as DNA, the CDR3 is TGTGCCAGCAGTCCCCGAGGGCTATTCACAGATACGCAGTATTTT. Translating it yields CASSPRGLFTDTQYF.

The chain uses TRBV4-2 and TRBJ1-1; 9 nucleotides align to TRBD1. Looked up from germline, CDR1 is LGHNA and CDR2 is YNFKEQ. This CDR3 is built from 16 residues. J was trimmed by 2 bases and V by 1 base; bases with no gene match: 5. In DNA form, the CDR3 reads TGTGCCAGCAGCCAAGCGGGGACAGGGACTAACACTGAAGCTTTCTTT. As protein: CASSQAGTGTNTEAFF.

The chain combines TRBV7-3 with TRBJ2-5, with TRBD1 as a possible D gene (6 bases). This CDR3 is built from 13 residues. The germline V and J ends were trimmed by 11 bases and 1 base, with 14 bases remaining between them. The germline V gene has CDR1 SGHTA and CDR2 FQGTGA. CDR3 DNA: TGTGCCTGCTCCCGGACAGCCCAAGAGACCCAGTACTTC. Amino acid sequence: CACSRTAQETQYF. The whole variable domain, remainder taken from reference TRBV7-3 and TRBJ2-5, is GAGVSQTPSNKVTEKGKYVELRCDPISGHTALYWYRQSLGQGPEFLIYFQGTGAADDSGLPNDRFFAVRPEGSVSTLKIQRTERGDSAVYLCACSRTAQETQYFGPGTRLLVL.

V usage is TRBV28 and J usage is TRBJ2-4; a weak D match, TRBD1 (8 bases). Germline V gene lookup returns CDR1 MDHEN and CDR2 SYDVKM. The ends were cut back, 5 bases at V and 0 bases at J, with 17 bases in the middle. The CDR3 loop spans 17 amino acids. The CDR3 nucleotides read TGTGCCAGCAGTGGACAGGGACTAAGAGTAGCCAAAAACATTCAGTACTTC. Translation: CASSGQGLRVAKNIQYF.

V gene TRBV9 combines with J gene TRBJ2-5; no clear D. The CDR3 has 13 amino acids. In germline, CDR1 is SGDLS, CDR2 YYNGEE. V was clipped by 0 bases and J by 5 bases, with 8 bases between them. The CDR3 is CASSVGSRETQYF. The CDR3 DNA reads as TGTGCCAGCAGCGTAGGTTCTAGGGAGACCCAGTACTTC.

This chain's CDR3 is CASSYSTGGAEKLFF. In nucleotides, the CDR3 is TGTGCCAGCAGTTACTCCACAGGGGGTGCTGAAAAACTGTTTTTT. The rearrangement joins TRBV6-5 to TRBJ1-4, with 8 bases that match TRBD1. CDR1 MNHEY and CDR2 SVGAGI come from the germline V gene. V gave up 0 bases and J gave up 7 bases; unmatched junction bases: 4. This CDR3 comprises 15 residues.

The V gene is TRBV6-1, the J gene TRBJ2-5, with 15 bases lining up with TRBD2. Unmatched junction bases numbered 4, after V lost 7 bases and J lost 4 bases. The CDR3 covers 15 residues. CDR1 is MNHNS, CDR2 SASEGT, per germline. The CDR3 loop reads CASTGTSGRRETQYF. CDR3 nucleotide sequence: TGTGCCAGCACAGGGACTAGCGGGAGGCGAGAGACCCAGTACTTC.

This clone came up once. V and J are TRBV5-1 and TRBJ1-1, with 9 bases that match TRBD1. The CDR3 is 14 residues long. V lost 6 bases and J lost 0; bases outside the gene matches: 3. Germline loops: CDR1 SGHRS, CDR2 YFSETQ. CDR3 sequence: CASTRTGVNTEAFF. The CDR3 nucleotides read TGCGCCAGCACCCGGACAGGGGTGAACACTGAAGCTTTCTTT.

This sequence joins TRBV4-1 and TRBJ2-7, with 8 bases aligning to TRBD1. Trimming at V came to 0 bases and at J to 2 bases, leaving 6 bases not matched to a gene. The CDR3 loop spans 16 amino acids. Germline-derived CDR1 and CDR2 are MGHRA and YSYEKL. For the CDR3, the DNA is TGCGCCAGCAGCCAAGATCGGCAGACAGGGGCCTACGAGCAGTACTTC. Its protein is CASSQDRQTGAYEQYF.

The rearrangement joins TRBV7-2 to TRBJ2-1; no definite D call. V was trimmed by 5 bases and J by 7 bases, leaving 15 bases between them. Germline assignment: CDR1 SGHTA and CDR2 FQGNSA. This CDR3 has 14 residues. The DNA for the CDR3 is TGTGCCAGCAGCCCAACGCCGAGGTTGAATGAGCAGTTCTTC. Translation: CASSPTPRLNEQFF.

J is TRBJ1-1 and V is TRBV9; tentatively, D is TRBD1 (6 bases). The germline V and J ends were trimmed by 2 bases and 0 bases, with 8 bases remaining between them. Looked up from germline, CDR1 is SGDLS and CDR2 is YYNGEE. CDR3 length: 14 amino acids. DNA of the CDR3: TGTGCCAGCAGCGTGGACAGCATGAACACTGAAGCTTTCTTT. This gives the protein CASSVDSMNTEAFF.

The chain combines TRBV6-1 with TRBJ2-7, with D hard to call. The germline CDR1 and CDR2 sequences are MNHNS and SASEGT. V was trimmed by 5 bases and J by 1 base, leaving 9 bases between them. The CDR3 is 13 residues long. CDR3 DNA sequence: TGTGCCAGCAGTCAAACGGAGTCCTACGAGCAGTACTTC. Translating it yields CASSQTESYEQYF.

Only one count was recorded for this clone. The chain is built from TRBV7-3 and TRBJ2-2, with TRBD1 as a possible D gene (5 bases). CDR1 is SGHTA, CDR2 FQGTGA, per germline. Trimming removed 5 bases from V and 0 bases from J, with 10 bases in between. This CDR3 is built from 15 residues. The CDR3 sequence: CASSRGHANTGELFF. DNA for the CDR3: TGTGCCAGCAGCCGAGGACACGCGAACACCGGGGAGCTGTTTTTT.

The CDR3 region has the DNA TGCGCCAGCAGCCAAGGATTAATAGGCACAGATACGCAGTATTTT. This sequence encodes CASSQGLIGTDTQYF. The chain links TRBV4-3 to TRBJ2-3; D uncertain. V was cut by 1 base and J by 1 base, with 9 bases left in between. This CDR3 has 15 residues. CDR1 is LGHNA and CDR2 is YSLEER in the germline V gene.

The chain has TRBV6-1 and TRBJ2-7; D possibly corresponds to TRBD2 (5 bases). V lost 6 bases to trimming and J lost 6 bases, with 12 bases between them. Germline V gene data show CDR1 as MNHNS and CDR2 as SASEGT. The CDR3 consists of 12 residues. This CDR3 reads CASSQDGLEQYF. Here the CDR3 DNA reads TGTGCCAGCAGCCAAGACGGACTCGAGCAGTACTTC.

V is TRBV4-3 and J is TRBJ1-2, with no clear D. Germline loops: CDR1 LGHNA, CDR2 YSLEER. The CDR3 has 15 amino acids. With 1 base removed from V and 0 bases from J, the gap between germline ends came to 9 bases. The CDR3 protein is CASSQGGSANYGYTF. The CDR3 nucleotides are TGCGCCAGCAGCCAAGGAGGGTCTGCTAACTATGGCTACACCTTC.

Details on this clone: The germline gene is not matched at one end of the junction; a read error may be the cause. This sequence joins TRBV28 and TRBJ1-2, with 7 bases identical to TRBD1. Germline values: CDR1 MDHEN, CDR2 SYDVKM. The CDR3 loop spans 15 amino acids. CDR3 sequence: CASEPLGGQENGHTF. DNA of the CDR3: TGTGCCAGCGAGCCATTAGGGGGCCAGGAGAATGGCCACACCTTC.

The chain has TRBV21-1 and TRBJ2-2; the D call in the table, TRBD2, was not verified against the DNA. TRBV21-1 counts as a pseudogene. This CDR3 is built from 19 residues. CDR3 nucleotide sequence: TGTGCCAGCAGCTCCCTGGGGCTAGCGGGAGGGCTGCGGACCGGGGAGCTGTTTTTT. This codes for CASSSLGLAGGLRTGELFF.

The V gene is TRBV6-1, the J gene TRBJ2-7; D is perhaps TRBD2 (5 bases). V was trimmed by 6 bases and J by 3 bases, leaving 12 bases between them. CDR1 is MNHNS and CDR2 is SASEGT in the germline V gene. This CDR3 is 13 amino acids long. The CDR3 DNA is TGTGCCAGCAGACCGGAGGTGGGCTACGAGCAGTACTTC. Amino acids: CASRPEVGYEQYF.

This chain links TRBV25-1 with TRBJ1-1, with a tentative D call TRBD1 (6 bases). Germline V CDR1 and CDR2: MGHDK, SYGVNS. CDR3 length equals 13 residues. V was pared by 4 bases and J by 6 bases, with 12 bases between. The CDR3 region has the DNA TGTGCCAGCAGTGTGGGGGCTAGGGCTGAAGCTTTCTTT. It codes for CASSVGARAEAFF.

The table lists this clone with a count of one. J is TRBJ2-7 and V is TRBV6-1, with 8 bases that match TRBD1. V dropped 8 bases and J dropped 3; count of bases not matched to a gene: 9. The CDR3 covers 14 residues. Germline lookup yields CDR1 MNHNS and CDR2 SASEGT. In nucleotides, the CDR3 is TGTGCCAGCCGTCCGGGACAGGTTTACTACGAGCAGTACTTC. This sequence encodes CASRPGQVYYEQYF.

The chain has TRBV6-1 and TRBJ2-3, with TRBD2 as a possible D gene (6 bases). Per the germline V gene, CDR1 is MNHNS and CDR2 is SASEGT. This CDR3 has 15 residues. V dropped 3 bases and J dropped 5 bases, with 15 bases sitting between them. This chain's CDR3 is CASSEESGAEDTQYF. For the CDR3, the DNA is TGTGCCAGCAGTGAGGAATCGGGAGCGGAAGATACGCAGTATTTT.